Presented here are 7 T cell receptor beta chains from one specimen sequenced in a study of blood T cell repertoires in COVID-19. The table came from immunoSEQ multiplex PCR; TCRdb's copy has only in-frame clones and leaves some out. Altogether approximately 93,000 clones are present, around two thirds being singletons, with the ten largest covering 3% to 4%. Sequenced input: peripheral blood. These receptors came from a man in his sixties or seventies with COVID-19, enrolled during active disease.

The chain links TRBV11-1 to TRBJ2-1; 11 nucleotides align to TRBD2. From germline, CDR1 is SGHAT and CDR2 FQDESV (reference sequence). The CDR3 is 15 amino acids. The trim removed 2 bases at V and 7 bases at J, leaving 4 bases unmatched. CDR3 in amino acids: CASSLLRTSGNEQFF. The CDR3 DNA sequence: TGTGCCAGCAGCTTACTCAGGACTAGCGGGAATGAGCAGTTCTTC.

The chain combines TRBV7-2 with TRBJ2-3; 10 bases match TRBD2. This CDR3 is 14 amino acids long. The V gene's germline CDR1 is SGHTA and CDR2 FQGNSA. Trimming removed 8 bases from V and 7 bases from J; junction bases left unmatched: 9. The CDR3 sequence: CASGELAGLNTQYF. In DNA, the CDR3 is TGTGCCAGCGGCGAACTAGCGGGGCTAAATACGCAGTATTTT.

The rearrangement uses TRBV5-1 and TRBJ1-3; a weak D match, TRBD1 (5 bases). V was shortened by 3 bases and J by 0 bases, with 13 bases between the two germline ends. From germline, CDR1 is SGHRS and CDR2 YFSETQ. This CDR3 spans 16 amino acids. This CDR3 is CASSSQGQGSGNTIYF. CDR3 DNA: TGCGCCAGCAGCTCCCAGGGCCAGGGCTCTGGAAACACCATATATTTT.

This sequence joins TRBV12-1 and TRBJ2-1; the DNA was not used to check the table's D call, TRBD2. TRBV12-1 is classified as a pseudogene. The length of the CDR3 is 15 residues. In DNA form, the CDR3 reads TGTGCCAGCAGCTTCGGAAGGAGGTCCTACAATGAGCAGTTCTTC. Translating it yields CASSFGRRSYNEQFF.

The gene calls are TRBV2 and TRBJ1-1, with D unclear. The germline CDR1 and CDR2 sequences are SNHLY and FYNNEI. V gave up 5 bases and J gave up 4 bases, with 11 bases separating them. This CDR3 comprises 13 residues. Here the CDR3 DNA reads TGTGCCAGCAGTCGGAGAGGCGGCACTGAAGCTTTCTTT. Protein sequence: CASSRRGGTEAFF.

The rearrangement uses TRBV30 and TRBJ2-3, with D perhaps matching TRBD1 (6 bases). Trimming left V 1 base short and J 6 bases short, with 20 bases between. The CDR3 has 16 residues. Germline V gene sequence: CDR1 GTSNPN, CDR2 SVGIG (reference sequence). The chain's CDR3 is CAWSGGPAPRRDTQYF. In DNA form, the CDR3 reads TGTGCCTGGAGTGGGGGGCCGGCCCCCAGGCGTGATACGCAGTATTTT.

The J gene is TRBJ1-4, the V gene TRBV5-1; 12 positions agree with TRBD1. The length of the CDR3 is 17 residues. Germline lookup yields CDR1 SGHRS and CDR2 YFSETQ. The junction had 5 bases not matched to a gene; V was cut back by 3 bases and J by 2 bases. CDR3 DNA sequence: TGCGCCAGCAGCTCCGGGACAGGGGGCGCGACTAATGAAAAACTGTTTTTT. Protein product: CASSSGTGGATNEKLFF.